This T cell receptor (beta chain) was captured by sequencing in a study of blood T cell repertoires in COVID-19. The wider study: Some COVID-19 samples were acute and others convalescent; all came from the United States, Italy and Spain.

Those enrolled in Seattle joined during active infection and were followed longitudinally afterward. In the authors' workflow: Reference gene primer amplification yielded estimated nucleated cell counts. Some clones are missing from TCRdb's copy, which holds only in-frame ones; the method was immunoSEQ multiplex PCR. That table gives V, J and clone size, and the DNA gave D and trimming. The top ten clones hold 0.95% to 1.5% of a sample with 200,000 to 250,000 clones, more than 80% of them seen once. CDR3 length: 16 amino acids. Trimming pared 4 bases from V and 0 bases from J, leaving 16 bases between. The germline CDR1 and CDR2 sequences are SGHRS and YFSETQ.

The chain joins TRBV5-1 to TRBJ1-1; TRBD1 might be the D (6 bases). Material for sequencing was peripheral blood. This receptor was obtained from a woman aged 25-40 years with COVID-19, enrolled during active disease. Here the CDR3 reads CASSPSRGLVNTEAFF. The CDR3 nucleotides are TGCGCCAGCAGCCCGTCCAGGGGATTGGTGAACACTGAAGCTTTCTTT.